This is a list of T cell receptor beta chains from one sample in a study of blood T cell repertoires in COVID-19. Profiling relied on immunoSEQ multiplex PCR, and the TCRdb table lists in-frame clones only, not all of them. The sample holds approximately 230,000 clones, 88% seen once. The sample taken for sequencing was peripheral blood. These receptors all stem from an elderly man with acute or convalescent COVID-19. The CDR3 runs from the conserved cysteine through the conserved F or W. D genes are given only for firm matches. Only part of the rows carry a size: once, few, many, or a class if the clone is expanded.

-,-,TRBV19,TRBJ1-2,CASSIRDSANYGYTF,TGTGCCAGTAGTATTAGGGACTCAGCTAACTATGGCTACACCTTC
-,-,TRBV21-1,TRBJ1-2,CARRDRGHPAAGYTF,TGTGCCAGAAGGGACAGGGGGCACCCCGCGGCTGGCTACACCTTC
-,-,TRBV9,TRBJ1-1,CASSVEGATTNTEAFF,TGTGCCAGCAGCGTAGAAGGGGCTACCACGAACACTGAAGCTTTCTTT
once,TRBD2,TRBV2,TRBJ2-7,CASSGLPGLAAYEQYF,TGTGCCAGCAGTGGACTTCCGGGACTAGCGGCTTACGAGCAGTACTTC
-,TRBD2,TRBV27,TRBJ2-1,CASSLLGLAGDRGSYNEQFF,TGTGCCAGCAGTTTATTGGGACTAGCGGGGGACAGGGGATCCTACAATGAGCAGTTCTTC
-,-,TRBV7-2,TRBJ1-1,CASTKQGNTEAFF,TGTGCCAGCACGAAACAGGGAAACACTGAAGCTTTCTTT
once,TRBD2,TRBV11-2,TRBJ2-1,CASSLVRLAGGYNEQFF,TGTGCCAGCAGCTTAGTCCGACTAGCGGGAGGCTACAATGAGCAGTTCTTC
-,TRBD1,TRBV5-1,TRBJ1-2,CASSPSGTGLNYGYTF,TGCGCCAGCAGCCCATCCGGGACAGGCCTGAACTATGGCTACACCTTC
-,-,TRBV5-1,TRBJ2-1,CASSFGSSYNEQFF,TGCGCCAGCAGCTTCGGGAGCTCCTACAATGAGCAGTTCTTC
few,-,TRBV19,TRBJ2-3,CASSDQPGILGTQYF,TGTGCCAGTAGTGACCAACCAGGGATCCTCGGTACGCAGTATTTT